The sequence of this TCR beta chain was determined in a study of post-analysis software for immune sequencing data. Broader study findings: A few TRBV segments, TRBV5-6, TRBV5-1 and TRBV20-1 among them, were found more frequent in patients than controls. When compared against controls, multiple sclerosis patients showed significantly lower normalized Chao1 diversity.

V was pared by 2 bases and J by 0 bases, with 14 bases between. The CDR3 extends over 17 amino acids. CDR1 is MNHEY and CDR2 is SVGEGT in the germline V gene. Carried by the TCR beta cDNA libraries were unique molecular identifiers. A single record per CDR3 protein comes from TCRdb applying MiXCR to the PCR reads. Among approximately 770,000 distinct CDR3 sequences, 46% were seen once, and the ten largest hold over 4.5%. The sample holds one count of this clonotype. Antigen unknown. This sequence originates from a girl aged 10 to 17 with multiple sclerosis. The sequenced sample consisted of blood. The chain recombines TRBV6-2 or TRBV6-3 with TRBJ1-5, with D perhaps TRBD1 (6 bases). The CDR3, as DNA: TGTGCCAGCAGTTACGGGATGGGACACCCTAGCAATCAGCCCCAGCATTTT. Translation gives CASSYGMGHPSNQPQHF.